Listed here are 12 T cell receptor beta chains from one sample, sequenced in a study of blood T cells in healthy people across ages (dated by TCRdb to between 2015 and 2016). Library preparation was by 5' RACE. Instrument used: Illumina HiSeq 2500. A second PCR of about 6 to 12 cycles was run with a J-beta primer mix and a sample-barcoded 5' primer. The raw public reads went through TCRdb reprocessing: fastp at Q25, MiXCR clone calling, in-frame beta chains kept. Identical CDR3 proteins give one entry, which carries the most common genes and DNA. For this sample the table gives some 640,000 distinct CDR3 sequences, of which 49% were detected only once. The top ten clonotypes cover 25% to 35% of the sample. Sequenced sample: blood. The receptors come from a woman aged 55-69 years in good health.

V gene TRBV10-3 combines with J gene TRBJ1-1; D perhaps matches TRBD1 (5 bases). Trimming removed 5 bases from V and 1 base from J, with 5 bases in between. The CDR3 spans 12 residues. Germline V gene sequence: CDR1 ENHRY, CDR2 SYGVKD. CDR3 sequence reads: CAISTGNTEAFF. The CDR3 DNA reads TGTGCCATCAGTACAGGGAACACTGAAGCTTTCTTT.

V gene TRBV5-6 combines with J gene TRBJ2-1; D is perhaps TRBD2 (5 bases). The J call is uncertain, as TRBJ2-7 better fits the DNA end. Germline V gene lookup returns CDR1 SGHDT and CDR2 YYEEEE. This CDR3 is 13 amino acids long. The CDR3 nucleotides read TGTGCCAGCACCGGACTTGACTACAATGAGCAGTACTTC. Translating gives CASTGLDYNEQYF.

This clonotype was seen a handful of times. The rearrangement links TRBV6-1 to TRBJ2-7, with no clear D. Looked up from germline, CDR1 is MNHNS and CDR2 is SASEGT. This CDR3 has 14 residues. V lost 3 bases, J lost 0 bases, and 9 bases lay in between. The DNA of the CDR3 is TGTGCCAGCAGTGATAACGGCAGCTCCTACGAGCAGTACTTC. As protein: CASSDNGSSYEQYF.

As regards this clonotype: The germline gene is not matched at one end of the junction; a read error may be the cause. This rearrangement joins TRBV30 to TRBJ2-7; the D call may be TRBD1 or TRBD2 (5 bases each). The CDR3 has 11 residues. The V gene's germline CDR1 is GTSNPN and CDR2 SVGIG (reference sequence). The CDR3, as DNA: TGTGCCGGGAGTTGGCAGGGCGAGCAGTACTTC. As protein: CAGSWQGEQYF.

The rearrangement uses TRBV20-1 and TRBJ2-7; 9 nucleotides align to TRBD1. Trimming removed 3 bases from V and 5 bases from J; junction bases left unmatched: 11. Germline V gives CDR1 DFQATT, CDR2 SNEGSKA (reference sequence). This CDR3 contains 15 residues. The CDR3 protein is CSASFGTGLSNEQYF. The CDR3 coding sequence is TGCAGTGCTAGTTTCGGGACAGGGCTTTCCAACGAGCAGTACTTC.

The chain joins TRBV7-2 to TRBJ2-7, with 7 bases fitting TRBD1. The CDR3 length is 13 residues. Germline V gene data show CDR1 as SGHTA and CDR2 as FQGNSA. V was clipped by 5 bases and J by 5 bases; unmatched bases: 6. The CDR3 region has the DNA TGTGCCAGCAGCGCCGGACAGGTCCACGAGCAGTACTTC. Translating gives CASSAGQVHEQYF. Drawing the rest from reference TRBV7-2 and TRBJ2-7, the complete variable domain is GAGVSQSPSNKVTEKGKDVELRCDPISGHTALYWYRQSLGQGLEFLIYFQGNSAPDKSGLPSDRFSAERTGGSVSTLTIQRTQQEDSAVYLCASSAGQVHEQYFGPGTRLTVT.

This clonotype was seen more than once but under ten times. The chain links TRBV2 to TRBJ1-4; TRBD1 matches 7 bases. CDR3 length: 13 residues. CDR1 SNHLY and CDR2 FYNNEI come from the germline V gene. Trimming cost V 10 bases and J 3 bases; bases outside gene matches: 5. CDR3 sequence: CAITGAPNEKLFF. Here the CDR3 DNA reads TGTGCCATCACAGGGGCTCCTAATGAAAAACTGTTTTTT.

The chain couples TRBV3-1 to TRBJ1-2; possibly TRBD1 for D (5 bases). V was shortened by 8 bases and J by 6 bases, with 22 bases between the two germline ends. Looked up from germline, CDR1 is LGHDT and CDR2 is YNNKEL (reference sequence). CDR3 length equals 15 residues. CDR3 amino acids: CASGPGGELVHGYTF. The CDR3 DNA follows: TGTGCCAGCGGCCCGGGAGGGGAACTGGTCCATGGCTACACCTTC.

The gene calls are TRBV20-1 and TRBJ2-7; D possibly uses TRBD1 or TRBD2 (6 bases each). The CDR3 runs to 13 residues. Germline CDR1 DFQATT, CDR2 SNEGSKA (reference sequence). V lost 2 bases to trimming and J lost 6 bases, with 14 bases between them. CDR3 coding DNA: TGCAGTGCTAGAAAGGGGGGTCCCACCGAGCAGTACTTC. Protein product: CSARKGGPTEQYF.

The V call is TRBV2, the J call TRBJ2-5, with D hard to call. The length of the CDR3 is 11 residues. Germline CDR1 is SNHLY and CDR2 is FYNNEI. Trimming pared 7 bases from V and 7 bases from J, leaving 10 bases between. CDR3 coding DNA: TGTGCCAGCACCGAAAGAGGGACCCAGTACTTC. Translating gives CASTERGTQYF. The full variable domain, with the rest looked up from reference TRBV2 and TRBJ2-5, is EPEVTQTPSHQVTQMGQEVILRCVPISNHLYFYWYRQILGQKVEFLVSFYNNEISEKSEIFDDQFSVERPDGSNFTLKIRSTKLEDSAMYFCASTERGTQYFGPGTRLLVL.

Of note for this clonotype: Sequence at one end of the junction differs from germline and may be a read error. This sequence joins TRBV7-2 and TRBJ2-6; a weak D match, TRBD1 (5 bases). CDR3 size: 13 residues. Germline V gene data show CDR1 as SGHTA and CDR2 as FQGNSA. CDR3 in amino acids: CASSPTGANVPTF. CDR3 DNA: TGTGCCAGCAGCCCTACTGGGGCCAACGTCCCGACTTTC. Filled out from reference TRBV7-2 and TRBJ2-6, the complete variable domain reads GAGVSQSPSNKVTEKGKDVELRCDPISGHTALYWYRQSLGQGLEFLIYFQGNSAPDKSGLPSDRFSAERTGGSVSTLTIQRTQQEDSAVYLCASSPTGANVPTFGAGSRLTVL.

V gene TRBV19 combines with J gene TRBJ2-2, with D possibly called TRBD1 or TRBD2 (5 bases each). Per the germline V gene, CDR1 is LNHDA and CDR2 is SQIVND (reference sequence). CDR3 length: 16 amino acids. Trimming cost V 5 bases and J 8 bases, with 21 bases left between them. CDR3 nucleotides: TGTGCCAGTAGTTCCCCGGGACCCCTCCATCCGGGGGAGCTGTTTTTT. It translates to CASSSPGPLHPGELFF.